This T cell receptor (beta chain) was recovered during a study of blood T cells in healthy people across ages. This clonotype was counted between two and nine times. Its antigen remains unidentified. The CDR3 extends over 15 amino acids. The J segment lost 0 bases and the V segment lost 4 bases, leaving 6 bases of the junction unmatched. Germline V CDR1 and CDR2: SGHDT, YYEEEE. Study-wide results and caveats: Naive CD4+ cells and diversity were both higher in long-lived donors than in aged donors.

Then a second PCR, running roughly 7 to 11 cycles, was carried out with a sample-barcoded 5' primer and a J-beta primer mix. All cDNA molecules were each tagged by a template-switch adaptor with 12 random nucleotides. MiXCR, applied by TCRdb to the 5' RACE reads, yields one record per CDR3 protein. The sample comprises 910,000 or so distinct CDR3 sequences, roughly 51% of which are singletons, and about a fifth rests with the top ten. It was 9.5 to 10 milliliters of peripheral blood that were drawn from each donor. The material sequenced was blood. This sequence joins TRBV5-6 and TRBJ2-7; 8 bases fit TRBD1. The receptor was isolated from an older woman in good health. CDR3 sequence (DNA): TGTGCCAGCAGCCCGGAGGACAGGGACTCCTACGAGCAGTACTTC. Translating it yields CASSPEDRDSYEQYF.